This T cell receptor (beta chain) was identified in a study of cytomegalovirus exposure and HLA in healthy donors. Study context: Tens of millions of unique TCRs, all from HLA-typed donors, were included in an early release of the data.

This CDR3 contains 13 residues. The germline V gene encodes CDR1 MNHNS and CDR2 SASEGT. V lost 3 bases to trimming and J lost 7 bases, with 10 bases between them. PCR employed 60 Vbeta and 13 Jbeta primers. Data came from immunoSEQ multiplex PCR; TCRdb stores just in-frame clones and leaves some out. The sample has 75,000 to 100,000 clones, 60% to 80% seen once. The sample was PBMCs. The chain links TRBV6-1 to TRBJ1-5, with no clear D. The clonotype originates from a woman aged 60-75 years in good health and CMV-seropositive. The DNA for the CDR3 is TGTGCCAGCAGTGATACTGAAAGACAGCCCCAGCATTTT. Translated, it gives CASSDTERQPQHF.